These T cell receptor beta chains were read from a single sample in a study of PD-L1 blockade in urothelial cancer. Assay used: immunoSEQ multiplex PCR; TCRdb lists only in-frame clones, some missing. This sample has about 44,000 clones, with about 89% found just once. Material: PBMCs, obtained around atezolizumab (anti-PD-L1) treatment. Receptors were obtained from a man aged 70-80 years with urothelial cancer. Each CDR3 is given with its conserved first and last residue.

CDR3 | J | V
CASSPDRGYGYTF | TRBJ1-2 | TRBV6-6
CASSFQDRRGNEKLFF | TRBJ1-4 | TRBV28
CASSEGTFTDTQYF | TRBJ2-3 | TRBV19
CASRVAGLAAGRYEQYF | TRBJ2-7 | TRBV28
CASSTSGTDYQPQHF | TRBJ1-5 | TRBV19
CASSLGASTGELFF | TRBJ2-2 | TRBV7-6
CASGSGLAGVGTQYF | TRBJ2-3 | TRBV12-5
CASSSLTGIYTEAFF | TRBJ1-1 | TRBV27
CASSWGPGLGTEAFF | TRBJ1-1 | TRBV5-6
CATRETGELFF | TRBJ2-2 | TRBV15
CASSSDIHSNQPQHF | TRBJ1-5 | TRBV7-9
CASSERFVEAFF | TRBJ1-1 | TRBV6-1
CASSLAPGNTIYF | TRBJ1-3 | TRBV7-9
CASRPSTGSAYNEQFF | TRBJ2-1 | TRBV6-6
CASSPRPPYEQYF | TRBJ2-7 | TRBV6-5
CASSYRLAGGQFF | TRBJ2-1 | TRBV6-5
CASSYSGGMNTGELFF | TRBJ2-2 | TRBV6-6
CASSYGLAAGGELFF | TRBJ2-2 | TRBV11-2
CASSISSGRTDTQYF | TRBJ2-3 | TRBV19
CASSSRVQGPQHF | TRBJ1-5 | TRBV7-2
CASSLVPGSSGNTIYF | TRBJ1-3 | TRBV5-5
CASSPGLVYTGELFF | TRBJ2-2 | TRBV19
CASSLTGNYGYTF | TRBJ1-2 | TRBV28
CASSADRTVAKNIQYF | TRBJ2-4 | TRBV7-7
CAISGGRDSYNEQFF | TRBJ2-1 | TRBV7-9
CASSVGLQSGKLFF | TRBJ1-4 | TRBV2
CASSRNPGGNSGNTIYF | TRBJ1-3 | TRBV5-6
CASSPFLREGREQYF | TRBJ2-7 | TRBV18
CASSFLPTSGRGETQYF | TRBJ2-5 | TRBV5-1
CSVGGQGEYEQFF | TRBJ2-1 | TRBV29-1
CASTPPERPPQHF | TRBJ1-5 | TRBV28
CASSLLGTGIYEQYF | TRBJ2-7 | TRBV5-1
CASSYFPSDRAEGYTF | TRBJ1-2 | TRBV6-5
CASRSGRAGELFF | TRBJ2-2 | TRBV4-2
CASSYGARYEQYF | TRBJ2-7 | TRBV6-6
CASKEPTSGRTYEQYF | TRBJ2-7 | TRBV2
CASSLQGRQETQYF | TRBJ2-5 | TRBV2
CASSIDRGRDAKNIQYF | TRBJ2-4 | TRBV5-6
CASSRGSEQYF | TRBJ2-7 | TRBV6-5
CASMAGATNEKLFF | TRBJ1-4 | TRBV6-1
CASSSGVAMNTEAFF | TRBJ1-1 | TRBV11-2
CAISSPGTGPYNEQFF | TRBJ2-1 | TRBV10-3
CASSYGGRGAGYTF | TRBJ1-2 | TRBV6-5
CASSLPRTGGEKLFF | TRBJ1-4 | TRBV7-6
CASSIDGTGLGEQFF | TRBJ2-1 | TRBV19
CASSTQTATDTQYF | TRBJ2-3 | TRBV5-4
CASSTGSQETQYF | TRBJ2-5 | TRBV19
CASSSDRTGRQPQHF | TRBJ1-5 | TRBV7-9
CASSVGVATNEKLFF | TRBJ1-4 | TRBV19
CASSFVRGRSEAFF | TRBJ1-1 | TRBV5-6
CASTSTRNTGELFF | TRBJ2-2 | TRBV5-8